This T cell receptor (beta chain) was obtained from a study of blood T cell repertoires in COVID-19. As originally analysed: Estimated nucleated cell counts came from reference gene primer amplification. Some clones are missing from TCRdb's copy, which holds only in-frame ones; the method was immunoSEQ multiplex PCR. V, J and clone size derive from that table, while D and trimming were established from the DNA sequence. The sample contains 200,000 or so clones, more than 85% of which appear only once. CDR3 size: 17 residues. Germline V gives CDR1 LGHDT, CDR2 YNNKEL (reference sequence). The V and J ends lost 0 bases and 3 bases, in that order; junction bases with no gene match: 1.

The sample comprised peripheral blood. The rearrangement links TRBV3-1 (or the pseudogene TRBV3-2) to TRBJ2-1, with TRBD2 matching over 14 bases. This clonotype was sampled from a man aged 55 to 70 with COVID-19, enrolled during active disease. The CDR3 region is CASSQEGLAGVYNEQFF. The CDR3 DNA is TGTGCCAGCAGCCAAGAGGGACTAGCGGGAGTCTACAATGAGCAGTTCTTC.